This T cell receptor (beta chain) was captured in a study of identical twins. General study findings and limits: One should note that invariant MAIT and iNKT cells could partly confound zero-insertion analyses. Models, which agreed with sharing between unrelated individuals, nonetheless underestimated the out-of-frame TCR alpha sharing seen in monozygotic twins.

As for this clonotype: Its antigen is currently unknown.

A universal primer site was incorporated via template switching, and the cDNA contained unique molecular identifiers. TCRdb fed the 5' RACE reads into MiXCR, producing one record per CDR3 protein. Here the sample spans some 200,000 distinct CDR3 sequences, less than 8% being singletons. These same data were also listed under a study on yellow fever vaccine responses in identical twins. Per that paper: Twins reportedly appeared to share part of their vaccine T cell response while keeping part individual.

The material sequenced was memory (CD45RO+) T cells sorted from blood. The clonotype originates from a woman younger than 30 in good health.

CDR3 in DNA: TGTGCCAGCAGCTTGAGGAAGACCCAGTACTTC. This sequence encodes CASSLRKTQYF. V is TRBV5-6 and J is TRBJ2-5; no clear D gene. CDR3 length: 11 amino acids. Germline lookup yields CDR1 SGHDT and CDR2 YYEEEE. The germline V and J ends were trimmed by 1 base and 6 bases, with 4 bases remaining between them.